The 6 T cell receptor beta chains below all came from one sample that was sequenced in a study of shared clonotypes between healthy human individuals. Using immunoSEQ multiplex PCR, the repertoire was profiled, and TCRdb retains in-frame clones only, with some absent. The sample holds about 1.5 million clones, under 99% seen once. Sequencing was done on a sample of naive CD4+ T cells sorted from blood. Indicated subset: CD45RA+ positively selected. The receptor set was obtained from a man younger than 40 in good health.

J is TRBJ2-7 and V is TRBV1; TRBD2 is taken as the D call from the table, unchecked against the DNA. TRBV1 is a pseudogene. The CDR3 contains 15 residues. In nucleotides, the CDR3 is TGCACCAGCAGCTCCGGGACTAGCGGATCCTACGAGCAGTACTTC. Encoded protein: CTSSSGTSGSYEQYF.

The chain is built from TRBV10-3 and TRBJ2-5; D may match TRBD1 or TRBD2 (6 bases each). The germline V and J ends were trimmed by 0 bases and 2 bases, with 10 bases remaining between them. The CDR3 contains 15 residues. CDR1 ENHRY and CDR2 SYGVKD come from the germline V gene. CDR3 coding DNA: TGTGCCATCAGTGAGTCCGGGGGCCTTCAAGAGACCCAGTACTTC. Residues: CAISESGGLQETQYF.

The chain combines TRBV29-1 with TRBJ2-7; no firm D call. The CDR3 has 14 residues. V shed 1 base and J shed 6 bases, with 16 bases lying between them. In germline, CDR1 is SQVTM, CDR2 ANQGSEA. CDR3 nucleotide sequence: TGCAGCGTTGAAGCAGTAAACGGGCCAGTCGAGCAGTACTTC. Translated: CSVEAVNGPVEQYF.

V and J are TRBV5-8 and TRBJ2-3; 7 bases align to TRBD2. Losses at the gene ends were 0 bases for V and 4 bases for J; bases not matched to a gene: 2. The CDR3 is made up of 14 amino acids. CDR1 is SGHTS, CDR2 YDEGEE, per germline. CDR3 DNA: TGTGCCAGCAGCTTGGGCGGGAGCGCAGATACGCAGTATTTT. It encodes CASSLGGSADTQYF.

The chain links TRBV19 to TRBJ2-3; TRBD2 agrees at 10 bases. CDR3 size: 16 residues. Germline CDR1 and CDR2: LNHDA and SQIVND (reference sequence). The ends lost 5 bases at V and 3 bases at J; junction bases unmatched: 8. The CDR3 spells CASSFGGLATTDTQYF. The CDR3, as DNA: TGTGCCAGTAGTTTTGGGGGACTAGCGACAACAGATACGCAGTATTTT.

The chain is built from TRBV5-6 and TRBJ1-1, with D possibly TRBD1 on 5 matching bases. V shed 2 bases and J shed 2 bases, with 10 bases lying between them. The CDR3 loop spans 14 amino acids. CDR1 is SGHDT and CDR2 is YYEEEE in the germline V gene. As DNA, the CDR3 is TGTGCCAGCAGCTTCCCAGGACAAAACACTGAAGCTTTCTTT. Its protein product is CASSFPGQNTEAFF.